Described below is a single T cell receptor beta chain sequence and its context. The time point denotes: blood at routine non-recurrence follow-up after resection. Unsorted whole RNA from tumor, nontumor lung or frozen PBMC underwent sequencing. TCRdb used MiXCR to reprocess the 5' RACE reads, holding one entry per CDR3 protein. The sample has some 120,000 distinct CDR3 sequences, more than 9% seen once. This record comes from a study of spatial heterogeneity in lung cancer. V lost 6 bases to trimming and J lost 5 bases, with 4 bases between them. The length of the CDR3 is 11 residues. Germline values: CDR1 SEHNR, CDR2 FQNEAQ (reference sequence).

The sample in question was PBMCs, obtained at follow-up. The source is a male donor with early-stage non-small cell lung cancer. The chain links TRBV7-9 to TRBJ2-2, with D hard to call. The CDR3 DNA reads TGTGCCAGCAGAACTACCGGGGAGCTGTTTTTT. Protein sequence: CASRTTGELFF.